The rows below give T cell receptor beta chains drawn from one sample of a study of cytomegalovirus exposure and HLA in healthy donors. The repertoire was sequenced with immunoSEQ multiplex PCR; TCRdb's copy has only in-frame clones and lacks some. Its table lists approximately 120,000 clones. Sequenced input: PBMCs. All receptors come from a man between 18 and 29 years old in good health and CMV-seronegative. Each CDR3 is given with its conserved first and last residue. The order of the fields is J gene, V gene, CDR3 length, D gene, CDR3 DNA, CDR3 protein. A D gene is named only where the DNA matches it firmly.

J: TRBJ1-1; V: TRBV5-1; length: 13; D: .; DNA: TGCGCCAGCAGCTTGGCAGGGCACCTTGAAGCTTTCTTT; CDR3: CASSLAGHLEAFF
J: TRBJ1-2; V: TRBV6-1; length: 15; D: .; DNA: TGTGCCAGCTGGGGGCGACCGGATATAAACTATGGCTACACCTTC; CDR3: CASWGRPDINYGYTF
J: TRBJ2-3; V: TRBV6-5; length: 15; D: TRBD2; DNA: TGTGCCAGCAGTTACACACTAGCGGGAGGGGGTACGCAGTATTTT; CDR3: CASSYTLAGGGTQYF
J: TRBJ2-7; V: TRBV6-5; length: 15; D: TRBD1; DNA: TGTGCCAGCAGTAACTCGGACAGGGCGGGCTACGAGCAGTACTTC; CDR3: CASSNSDRAGYEQYF
J: TRBJ1-1; V: TRBV28; length: 14; D: .; DNA: TGTGCCAGCAGTTCTGGCGGTCGGAGCACTGAAGCTTTCTTT; CDR3: CASSSGGRSTEAFF
J: TRBJ2-7; V: TRBV7-9; length: 12; D: .; DNA: TGTGCCAGCAGCTTAGGTGGCACCGAGCAGTACTTC; CDR3: CASSLGGTEQYF
J: TRBJ2-7; V: TRBV7-9; length: 15; D: TRBD2; DNA: TGTGCCAGCCTTAGTAGCGGGGCCGGGGGACACGAGCAGTACTTC; CDR3: CASLSSGAGGHEQYF
J: TRBJ1-6; V: TRBV2; length: 13; D: .; DNA: TGTGCCAGCAGTGTACAGGGTGGCTCACCCCTCCACTTT; CDR3: CASSVQGGSPLHF
J: TRBJ2-1; V: TRBV4-1; length: 13; D: TRBD1; DNA: TGCGCCAGCAGTCTGGACAGGGAGGATGAGCAGTTCTTC; CDR3: CASSLDREDEQFF
J: TRBJ2-1; V: TRBV10-3; length: 16; D: .; DNA: TGTGCCATCAGTGAATCTTCCGGGGTCCACTACAATGAGCAGTTCTTC; CDR3: CAISESSGVHYNEQFF